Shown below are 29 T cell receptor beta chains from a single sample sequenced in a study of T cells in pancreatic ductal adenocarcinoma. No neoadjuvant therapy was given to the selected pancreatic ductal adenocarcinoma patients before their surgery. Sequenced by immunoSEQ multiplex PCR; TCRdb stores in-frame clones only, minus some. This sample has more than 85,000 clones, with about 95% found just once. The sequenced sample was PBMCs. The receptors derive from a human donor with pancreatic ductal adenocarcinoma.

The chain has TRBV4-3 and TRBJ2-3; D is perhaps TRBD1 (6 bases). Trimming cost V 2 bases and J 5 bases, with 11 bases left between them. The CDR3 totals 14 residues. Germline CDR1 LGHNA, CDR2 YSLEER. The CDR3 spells CASSQSTGGDTQYF. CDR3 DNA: TGCGCCAGCAGCCAATCGACAGGTGGAGATACGCAGTATTTT.

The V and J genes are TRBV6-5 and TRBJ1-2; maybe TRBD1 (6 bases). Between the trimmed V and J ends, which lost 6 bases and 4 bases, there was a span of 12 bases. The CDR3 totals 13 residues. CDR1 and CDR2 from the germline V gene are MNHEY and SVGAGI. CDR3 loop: CASSLDRGYGYTF. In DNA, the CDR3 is TGTGCCAGCAGCTTGGACAGAGGCTATGGCTACACCTTC.

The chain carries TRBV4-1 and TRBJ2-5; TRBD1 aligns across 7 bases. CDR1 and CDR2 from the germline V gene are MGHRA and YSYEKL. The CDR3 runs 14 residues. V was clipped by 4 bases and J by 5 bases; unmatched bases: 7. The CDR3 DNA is TGCGCCAGCAGCCCTGAGGACAGGCTTGAGACCCAGTACTTC. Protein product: CASSPEDRLETQYF.

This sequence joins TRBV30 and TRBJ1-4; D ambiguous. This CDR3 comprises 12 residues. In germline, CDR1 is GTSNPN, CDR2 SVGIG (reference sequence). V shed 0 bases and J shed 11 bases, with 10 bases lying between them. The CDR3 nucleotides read TGTGCCTGGAGTGTACTTGAGGATAAACTGTTTTTT. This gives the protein CAWSVLEDKLFF.

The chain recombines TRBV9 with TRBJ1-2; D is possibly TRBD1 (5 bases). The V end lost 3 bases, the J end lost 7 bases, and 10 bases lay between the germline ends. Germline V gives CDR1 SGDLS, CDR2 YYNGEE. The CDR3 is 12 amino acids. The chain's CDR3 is CASSAQGGGYTF. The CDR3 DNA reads TGTGCCAGCAGCGCGCAGGGAGGTGGCTACACCTTC.

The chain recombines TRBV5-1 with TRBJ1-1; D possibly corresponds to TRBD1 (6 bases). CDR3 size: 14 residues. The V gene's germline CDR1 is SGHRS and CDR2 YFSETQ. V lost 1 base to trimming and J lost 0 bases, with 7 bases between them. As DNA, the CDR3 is TGCGCCAGCAGCTTGCAGGGGATGAACACTGAAGCTTTCTTT. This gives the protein CASSLQGMNTEAFF.

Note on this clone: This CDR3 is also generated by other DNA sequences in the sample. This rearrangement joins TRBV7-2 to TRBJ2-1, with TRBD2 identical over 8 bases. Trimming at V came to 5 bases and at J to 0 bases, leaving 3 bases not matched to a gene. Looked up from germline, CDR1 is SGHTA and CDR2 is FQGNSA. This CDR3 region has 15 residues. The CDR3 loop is CASSPSGSSYNEQFF. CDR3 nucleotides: TGTGCCAGCAGCCCAAGCGGGAGCTCCTACAATGAGCAGTTCTTC.

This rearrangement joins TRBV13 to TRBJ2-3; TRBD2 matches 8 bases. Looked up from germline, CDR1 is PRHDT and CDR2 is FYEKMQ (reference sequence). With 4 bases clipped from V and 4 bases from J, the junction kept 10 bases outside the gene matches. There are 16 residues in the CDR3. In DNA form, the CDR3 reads TGTGCCAGCAGCTCGAGGCCGGGAGGGGGGTCAGATACGCAGTATTTT. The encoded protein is CASSSRPGGGSDTQYF.

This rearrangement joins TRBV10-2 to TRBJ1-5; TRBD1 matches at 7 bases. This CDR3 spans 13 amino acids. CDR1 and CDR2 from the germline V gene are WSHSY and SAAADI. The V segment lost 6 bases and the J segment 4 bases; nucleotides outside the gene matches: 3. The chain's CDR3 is CASSAGQNQPQHF. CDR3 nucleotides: TGCGCCAGCAGCGCGGGACAGAATCAGCCCCAGCATTTT.

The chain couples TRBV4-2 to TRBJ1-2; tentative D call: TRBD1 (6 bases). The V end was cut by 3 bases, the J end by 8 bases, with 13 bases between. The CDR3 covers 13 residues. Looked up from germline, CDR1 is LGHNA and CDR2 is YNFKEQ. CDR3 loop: CASSHNRVGGYTF. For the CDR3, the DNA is TGTGCCAGCAGCCACAACAGGGTGGGAGGCTACACCTTC.

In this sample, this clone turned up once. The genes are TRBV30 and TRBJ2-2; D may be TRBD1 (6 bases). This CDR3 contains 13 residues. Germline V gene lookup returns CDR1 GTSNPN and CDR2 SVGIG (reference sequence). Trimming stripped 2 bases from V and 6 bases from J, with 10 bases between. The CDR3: CAWSRQVPGELFF. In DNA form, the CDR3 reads TGTGCCTGGAGTCGACAGGTGCCCGGGGAGCTGTTTTTT. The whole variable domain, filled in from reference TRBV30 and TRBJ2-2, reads SQTIHQWPATLVQPVGSPLSLECTVEGTSNPNLYWYRQAAGRGLQLLFYSVGIGQISSEVPQNLSASRPQDRQFILSSKKLLLSDSGFYLCAWSRQVPGELFFGEGSRLTVL.

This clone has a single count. The CDR3 DNA reads TGTGCCAGCATCCGGGATCCTCTCTACGAGCAGTACTTC. Encoded protein: CASIRDPLYEQYF. The J gene is TRBJ2-7, the V gene TRBV2, with D perhaps TRBD2 (5 bases). The germline V gene encodes CDR1 SNHLY and CDR2 FYNNEI. The V and J ends lost 7 bases and 3 bases respectively, with 13 bases between them. This CDR3 spans 13 amino acids. Complete variable domain (other parts from reference TRBV2 and TRBJ2-7): EPEVTQTPSHQVTQMGQEVILRCVPISNHLYFYWYRQILGQKVEFLVSFYNNEISEKSEIFDDQFSVERPDGSNFTLKIRSTKLEDSAMYFCASIRDPLYEQYFGPGTRLTVT.

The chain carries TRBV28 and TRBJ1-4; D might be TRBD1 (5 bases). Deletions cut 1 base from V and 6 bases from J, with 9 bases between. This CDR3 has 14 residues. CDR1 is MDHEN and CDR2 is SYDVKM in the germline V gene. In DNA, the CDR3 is TGTGCCAGCAGTTTATTGGTAGGGGATGAAAAACTGTTTTTT. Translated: CASSLLVGDEKLFF.

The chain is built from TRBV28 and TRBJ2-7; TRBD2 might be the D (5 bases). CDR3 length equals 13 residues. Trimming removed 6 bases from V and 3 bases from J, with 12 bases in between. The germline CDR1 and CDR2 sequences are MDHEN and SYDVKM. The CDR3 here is CASSPAEGYEQYF. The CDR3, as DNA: TGTGCCAGCAGCCCAGCAGAGGGCTACGAGCAGTACTTC.

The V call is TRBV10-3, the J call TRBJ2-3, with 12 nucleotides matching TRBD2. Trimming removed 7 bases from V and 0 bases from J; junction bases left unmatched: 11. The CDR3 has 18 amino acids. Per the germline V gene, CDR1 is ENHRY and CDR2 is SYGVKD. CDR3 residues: CAITRLAGVGASTDTQYF. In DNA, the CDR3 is TGTGCCATCACACGACTAGCGGGGGTAGGGGCTAGCACAGATACGCAGTATTTT.

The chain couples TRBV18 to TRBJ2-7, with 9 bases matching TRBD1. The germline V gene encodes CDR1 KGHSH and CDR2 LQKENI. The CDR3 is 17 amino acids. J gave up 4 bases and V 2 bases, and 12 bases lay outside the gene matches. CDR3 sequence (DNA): TGTGCCAGCTCACCATATCTTAGGACAGGGGCACATTACGAGCAGTACTTC. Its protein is CASSPYLRTGAHYEQYF.

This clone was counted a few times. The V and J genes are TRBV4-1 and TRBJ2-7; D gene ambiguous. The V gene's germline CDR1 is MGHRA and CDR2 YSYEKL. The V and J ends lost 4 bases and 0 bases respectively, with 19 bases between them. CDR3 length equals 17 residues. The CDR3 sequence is CASSPTFRPQTSYEQYF. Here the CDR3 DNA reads TGCGCCAGCAGCCCAACCTTTCGGCCACAGACCTCCTACGAGCAGTACTTC.

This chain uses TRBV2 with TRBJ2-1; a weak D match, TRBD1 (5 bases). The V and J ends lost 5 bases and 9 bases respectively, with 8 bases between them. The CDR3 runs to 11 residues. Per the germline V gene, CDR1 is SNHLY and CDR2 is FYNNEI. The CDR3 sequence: CASSWGGEQFF. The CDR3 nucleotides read TGTGCCAGCAGTTGGGGCGGTGAGCAGTTCTTC.

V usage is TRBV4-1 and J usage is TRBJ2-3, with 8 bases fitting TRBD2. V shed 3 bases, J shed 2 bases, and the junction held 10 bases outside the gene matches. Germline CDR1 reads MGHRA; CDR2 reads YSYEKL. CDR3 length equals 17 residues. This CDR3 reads CASSHSGTSPFTDTQYF. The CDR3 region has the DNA TGCGCCAGCAGCCACTCCGGGACTAGTCCCTTCACAGATACGCAGTATTTT.

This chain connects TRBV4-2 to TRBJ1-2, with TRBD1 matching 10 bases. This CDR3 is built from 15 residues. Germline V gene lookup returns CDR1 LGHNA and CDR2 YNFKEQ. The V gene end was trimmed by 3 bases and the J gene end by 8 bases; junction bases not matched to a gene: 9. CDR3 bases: TGTGCCAGCAGCCAGGGTTCCGGGACAGGGGTGGGCTACACCTTC. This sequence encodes CASSQGSGTGVGYTF.

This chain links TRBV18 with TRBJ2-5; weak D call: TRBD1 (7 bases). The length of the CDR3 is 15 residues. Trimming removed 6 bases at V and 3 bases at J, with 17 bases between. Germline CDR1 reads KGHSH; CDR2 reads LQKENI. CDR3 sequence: CASSRNRGGEETQYF. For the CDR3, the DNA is TGTGCCAGCTCGCGCAACAGGGGAGGAGAAGAGACCCAGTACTTC.

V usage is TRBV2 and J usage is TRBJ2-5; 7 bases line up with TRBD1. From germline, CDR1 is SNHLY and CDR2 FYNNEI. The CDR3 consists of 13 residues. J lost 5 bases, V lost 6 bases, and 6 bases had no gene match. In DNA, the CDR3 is TGTGCCAGCAGCCTGACAGGGTGGGAGACCCAGTACTTC. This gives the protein CASSLTGWETQYF.

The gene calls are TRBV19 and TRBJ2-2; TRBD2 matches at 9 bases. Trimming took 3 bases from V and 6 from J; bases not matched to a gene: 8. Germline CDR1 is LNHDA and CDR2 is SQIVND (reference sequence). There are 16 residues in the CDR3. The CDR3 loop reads CASSIGTAGGPGELFF. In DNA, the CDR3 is TGTGCCAGTAGTATCGGAACGGCGGGAGGGCCCGGGGAGCTGTTTTTT.

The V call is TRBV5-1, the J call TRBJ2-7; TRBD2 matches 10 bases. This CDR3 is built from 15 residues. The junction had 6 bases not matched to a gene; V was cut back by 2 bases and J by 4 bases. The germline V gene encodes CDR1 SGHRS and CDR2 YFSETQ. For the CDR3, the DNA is TGCGCCAGCAGCTTTTCAGCGGGAGGGCCTTACGAGCAGTACTTC. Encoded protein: CASSFSAGGPYEQYF.

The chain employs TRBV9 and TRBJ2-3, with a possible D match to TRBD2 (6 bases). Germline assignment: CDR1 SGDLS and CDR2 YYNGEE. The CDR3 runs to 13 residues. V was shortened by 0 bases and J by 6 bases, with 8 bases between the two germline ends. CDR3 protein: CASSVVRGDTQYF. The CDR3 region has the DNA TGTGCCAGCAGCGTAGTCCGGGGGGATACGCAGTATTTT.

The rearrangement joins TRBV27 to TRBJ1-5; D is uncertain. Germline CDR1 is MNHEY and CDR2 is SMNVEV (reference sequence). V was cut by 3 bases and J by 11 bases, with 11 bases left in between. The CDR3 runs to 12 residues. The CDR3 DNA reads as TGTGCCAGCAGTTTTGACGGGAGTGCCCAGCATTTT. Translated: CASSFDGSAQHF.

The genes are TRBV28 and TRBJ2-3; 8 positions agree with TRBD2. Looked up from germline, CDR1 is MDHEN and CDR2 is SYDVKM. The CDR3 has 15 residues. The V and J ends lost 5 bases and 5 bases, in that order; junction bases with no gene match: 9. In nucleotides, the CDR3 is TGTGCCAGCAGTCGAAGGACCGGGGGGGGAGATACGCAGTATTTT. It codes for CASSRRTGGGDTQYF.

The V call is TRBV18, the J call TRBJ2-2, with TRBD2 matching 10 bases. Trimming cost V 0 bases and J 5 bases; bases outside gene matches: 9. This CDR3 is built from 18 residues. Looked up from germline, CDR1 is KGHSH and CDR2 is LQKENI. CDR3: CASSPPGLAGEGTGELFF. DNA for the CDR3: TGTGCCAGCTCACCACCGGGCCTAGCGGGAGAAGGAACCGGGGAGCTGTTTTTT. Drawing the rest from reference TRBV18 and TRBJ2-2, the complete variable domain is NAGVMQNPRHLVRRRGQEARLRCSPMKGHSHVYWYRQLPEEGLKFMVYLQKENIIDESGMPKERFSAEFPKEGPSILRIQQVVRGDSAAYFCASSPPGLAGEGTGELFFGEGSRLTVL.

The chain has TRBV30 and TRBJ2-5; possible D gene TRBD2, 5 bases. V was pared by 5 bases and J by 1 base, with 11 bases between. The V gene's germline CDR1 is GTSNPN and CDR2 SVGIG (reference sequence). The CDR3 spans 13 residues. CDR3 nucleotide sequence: TGTGCCTGGTCAAGCGGAGCCCAAGAGACCCAGTACTTC. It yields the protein CAWSSGAQETQYF. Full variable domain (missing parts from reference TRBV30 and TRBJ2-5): SQTIHQWPATLVQPVGSPLSLECTVEGTSNPNLYWYRQAAGRGLQLLFYSVGIGQISSEVPQNLSASRPQDRQFILSSKKLLLSDSGFYLCAWSSGAQETQYFGPGTRLLVL.